This entry features one T cell receptor (beta chain) sequence. The data are from a study of blood T cell repertoires in COVID-19. The overall study: The United States, Italy and Spain provided the acute and convalescent COVID-19 samples. The cDNA or gDNA used as material had been derived from T cells, B-cell-depleted T cells, or PBMCs.

Between the trimmed V and J ends, which lost 4 bases and 0 bases, there was a span of 13 bases. Looked up from germline, CDR1 is KGHDR and CDR2 is SFDVKD. This CDR3 region has 16 residues. In the authors' workflow: Reference gene primer amplification gave nucleated cell count estimates. Here immunoSEQ multiplex PCR was the method, and the copy in TCRdb shows in-frame clones only, minus some. V and J calls and clone size are as listed in that table; D and trimming were resolved from the DNA. The data show around 76,000 clones, 80% seen once. The Seattle patients joined while their infection was active and were tracked longitudinally afterward.

J is TRBJ2-3 and V is TRBV24-1; D possibly corresponds to TRBD1 (6 bases). The sample comprised peripheral blood. The receptor was isolated from a man in his forties or fifties with COVID-19, enrolled during active disease. CDR3 in DNA: TGTGCCACCAGTGACTCGACAGGTACTAGCACAGATACGCAGTATTTT. This translates into CATSDSTGTSTDTQYF.